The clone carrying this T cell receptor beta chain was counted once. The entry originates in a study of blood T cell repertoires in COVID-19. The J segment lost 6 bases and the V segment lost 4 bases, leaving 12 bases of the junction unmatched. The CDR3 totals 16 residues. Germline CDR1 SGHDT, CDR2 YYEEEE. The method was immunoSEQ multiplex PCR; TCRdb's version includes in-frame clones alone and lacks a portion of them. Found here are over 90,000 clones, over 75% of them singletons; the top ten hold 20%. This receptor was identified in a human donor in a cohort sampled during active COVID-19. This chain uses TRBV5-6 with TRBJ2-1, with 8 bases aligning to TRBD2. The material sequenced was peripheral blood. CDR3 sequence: CASSTLPTGGFNEQFF. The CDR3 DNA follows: TGTGCCAGCAGCACCCTCCCCACGGGGGGGTTCAATGAGCAGTTCTTC.